The TCR beta chain under discussion was sequenced for a study of T cell responses to AZD1222 COVID-19 vaccine. Pooled together were second doses at about 4 or about 12 weeks. CDR3 length equals 14 residues. V lost 2 bases and J lost 2, with 6 bases in between. Germline values: CDR1 SGHAT, CDR2 FQNNGV. Sequencing used immunoSEQ multiplex PCR; TCRdb keeps in-frame clones, though not all of them. This table holds some 120,000 clones, 84% found once. The study, taken as a whole, reports: At baseline, just five to seven AZD1222 recipients tested seropositive. Females made up more of the donors, who were largely white British, and clonal diversity may have come out too low. Scientists sampled the repertoires only once the peak T cell response had passed.

As concerns this clone: Antigen unknown.

The sequence derives from an adult who received the AZD1222 COVID-19 vaccine. Sequencing used peripheral blood, obtained 28 days after the second AZD1222 dose. The rearrangement joins TRBV11-2 to TRBJ2-2; D gene uncertain. The CDR3 sequence: CASSLQANTGELFF. Written as DNA, the CDR3 is TGTGCCAGCAGCTTACAAGCAAACACCGGGGAGCTGTTTTTT.